This T cell receptor beta chain was documented in a study of tumor-infiltrating lymphocytes in primary liver carcinoma. Concerning this clonotype itself: Lacking the conserved final phenylalanine or tryptophan, this CDR3 likely reflects a read error.

DNA and RNA were both co-extracted from 20-30 mg of bulk tissue that had not been sorted. A primer matching the constant region was used to make TCR beta cDNA from about 500 ng of total RNA. Nested multiplex PCR, run for three rounds with slightly modified ARM-PCR, yielded TCR beta libraries. From the multiplex PCR reads, TCRdb called clonotypes with MiXCR, one entry per CDR3 protein. The sample lists some 100,000 distinct CDR3 sequences; around 66% were seen once. This clonotype originated in a woman aged 55 to 70 with primary liver carcinoma and hepatitis B virus infection. What was sequenced was liver tumor tissue from sampling region 2. Subset of the sample: tumor region T2, inferior pole.

The CDR3 DNA reads as TGTGCCAGTAATCGGGGATGGGGGGGGAGCATTCAGTACCTC. Its protein is CASNRGWGGSIQYL. This chain connects TRBV6-5 to TRBJ2-4; 7 nucleotides agree with TRBD2. This CDR3 comprises 14 residues. Germline V gene lookup returns CDR1 MNHEY and CDR2 SVGAGI. Trimming cost V 9 bases and J 9 bases; bases outside gene matches: 14.